The 8 T cell receptor beta chains given below trace back to one sample, sequenced in a study of blood T cell repertoires in COVID-19. The table came from immunoSEQ multiplex PCR; TCRdb's copy has only in-frame clones and leaves some out. The sample has some 180,000 clones, around 87% seen once. Sequencing was done on a sample of PBMCs or T cells enriched from blood (not recorded which). Receptors originate from a woman aged 40 to 50 in a cohort exposed to, infected with or recovered from COVID-19 (not recorded which).

The rearrangement links TRBV18 to TRBJ2-3; 7 bases are a match to TRBD1. This CDR3 spans 15 amino acids. V lost 6 bases and J lost 0; bases outside the gene matches: 6. Germline V gene data show CDR1 as KGHSH and CDR2 as LQKENI. For the CDR3, the DNA is TGTGCCAGCTCCCAGGGACAGCCTAGCACAGATACGCAGTATTTT. Protein sequence: CASSQGQPSTDTQYF.

The rearrangement uses TRBV19 and TRBJ1-5, with a tentative D call TRBD1 (6 bases). Germline V gene sequence: CDR1 LNHDA, CDR2 SQIVND (reference sequence). Trimming pared 3 bases from V and 3 bases from J, leaving 12 bases between. The CDR3 has 15 residues. The chain's CDR3 is CASSIVDSFNQPQHF. The CDR3 bases are TGTGCCAGTAGTATTGTGGACAGCTTCAATCAGCCCCAGCATTTT.

The rearrangement uses TRBV7-8 and TRBJ2-7, with TRBD2 matching 15 bases. The CDR3 extends over 17 amino acids. V lost 5 bases and J lost 5; bases outside the gene matches: 10. Looked up from germline, CDR1 is SGHVS and CDR2 is FQNEAQ. The CDR3: CASSPGPGLAGGDEQYF. In DNA form, the CDR3 reads TGTGCCAGCAGCCCGGGCCCGGGACTAGCGGGAGGTGACGAGCAGTACTTC.

The rearrangement links TRBV11-3 to TRBJ2-1; 9 nucleotides match TRBD2. Germline V gives CDR1 SGHNT, CDR2 YENEEA. This CDR3 is built from 15 residues. The junction had 8 bases not matched to a gene; V was cut back by 5 bases and J by 6 bases. The CDR3 DNA follows: TGTGCCAGCAGCCCCCGCGGGGGGGCGGCCAATGAGCAGTTCTTC. This gives the protein CASSPRGGAANEQFF.

This clone showed up just once. This rearrangement joins TRBV9 to TRBJ2-1, with 8 bases identical to TRBD1. This CDR3 has 15 amino acids. V gave up 0 bases and J gave up 4 bases; unmatched junction bases: 3. Germline lookup yields CDR1 SGDLS and CDR2 YYNGEE. The CDR3 loop is CASSVADREYNEQFF. As DNA, the CDR3 is TGTGCCAGCAGCGTAGCGGACAGGGAGTACAATGAGCAGTTCTTC.

The V gene is TRBV5-1, the J gene TRBJ2-3; 10 nucleotides agree with TRBD1. Losses at the gene ends were 4 bases for V and 2 bases for J; bases not matched to a gene: 4. CDR1 and CDR2 (germline): SGHRS, YFSETQ. The CDR3 is 15 amino acids. The CDR3 nucleotides read TGCGCCAGCAGCCCTGGACAGGGGGACACAGATACGCAGTATTTT. It encodes CASSPGQGDTDTQYF.

There are a few counts of this clone. The rearrangement links TRBV5-1 to TRBJ2-1; a possible D gene is TRBD2 (6 bases). Looked up from germline, CDR1 is SGHRS and CDR2 is YFSETQ. CDR3 length equals 13 residues. Trimming stripped 2 bases from V and 6 bases from J, with 9 bases between. CDR3 residues: CASSFGSSNEQFF. CDR3 nucleotide sequence: TGCGCCAGCAGCTTCGGGAGTTCCAATGAGCAGTTCTTC.

The chain has TRBV18 and TRBJ1-2; maybe TRBD1 (6 bases). V lost 4 bases to trimming and J lost 8 bases, with 20 bases between them. Germline V gene lookup returns CDR1 KGHSH and CDR2 LQKENI. The CDR3 consists of 15 residues. CDR3 bases: TGTGCCAGCTCACTACCCGGGACAACTCTATGGGGCTACACCTTC. Its translation: CASSLPGTTLWGYTF.